A selection of T cell receptor beta chains follows, all from one sample in a study of blood T cells in healthy people across ages. TCRdb reprocessed the 5' RACE reads via MiXCR and lists one record per CDR3 protein. The profile shows almost 1 million distinct CDR3 sequences, just over 50% of them singletons. The material sequenced was blood. These receptors were collected from a woman aged 60-75 years in good health. The CDR3 runs from the conserved cysteine through the conserved F or W. D genes are given only for firm matches. Clone size is stated in some rows and not others, as once, few, many or a class when expanded.

cdr3_nt	cdr3_aa	j_call	clone_size	v_call	d_call
TGTGCCAGCAGCTCCCAAATACTAGCGGGAGTAGATACGCAGTATTTT	CASSSQILAGVDTQYF	TRBJ2-3	many	TRBV7-3	TRBD2
TGTGCCAGCAGGAGTAGCGGGTATGAGCAGTTCTTC	CASRSSGYEQFF	TRBJ2-1	-	TRBV3-1	TRBD2
TGCGCCAGCAGCCAAGTGGGACGGAAAAGCTCTGGGGCCAACGTCCTGACTTTC	CASSQVGRKSSGANVLTF	TRBJ2-6	-	TRBV4-1	-
TGTGCCAGCAGGTCGAAACTAGTTTCGGAGACCCAGTACTTC	CASRSKLVSETQYF	TRBJ2-5	few	TRBV12-3/TRBV12-4	-
TGTGCCAGCAGCTCGGGGGCCCTAGATACGCAGTATTTT	CASSSGALDTQYF	TRBJ2-3	few	TRBV7-2	-
TGCAGTGCTAGAGATAAGGATCGTGGCTACACCTTC	CSARDKDRGYTF	TRBJ1-2	few	TRBV20-1	-
TGTGCCAGCAGCCAAGATTTCGCAAGAGAGGGGACCAATGAGCAGTACTTC	CASSQDFAREGTNEQYF	TRBJ2-7	-	TRBV4-2	-
TGTGCCACCAGCAGTTACGGAGGGCCAAACGAGCAGTACTTC	CATSSYGGPNEQYF	TRBJ2-7	-	TRBV15	-
TGTGCCAGCAGCCTACGGACTAGCGGACCCTACGAGCAGTACTTC	CASSLRTSGPYEQYF	TRBJ2-7	-	TRBV7-9	TRBD2
TGTGCCAGCACGACACACTCCTACGAGCAGTACTTC	CASTTHSYEQYF	TRBJ2-7	-	TRBV28	-
TGTGCCAGCAGCTCACACCGGGACTACACCTACGAGCAGTACTTC	CASSSHRDYTYEQYF	TRBJ2-7	few	TRBV13	TRBD2
TGCGCCAGCAGCTTGGAGCCTAGCGGAGGACAAGAGACCCAGTACTTC	CASSLEPSGGQETQYF	TRBJ2-5	few	TRBV5-1	TRBD2
TGTGCCAGCAGTGAAATGGGGCGGGAGGGCTCAGATACGCAGTATTTT	CASSEMGREGSDTQYF	TRBJ2-3	-	TRBV6-4	TRBD2
TGCGCCAGCAGCTTGTACAGGAATGAGCAGTTCTTC	CASSLYRNEQFF	TRBJ2-1	-	TRBV5-1	-
TGTGCCAGCAGGGGACAGGGGAGGATTTACTATGGCTACACCTTC	CASRGQGRIYYGYTF	TRBJ1-2	few	TRBV27	TRBD1
TGCGCCAGCAGTGAAGGGGCTAACCTCCTCACAGATACGCAGTATTTT	CASSEGANLLTDTQYF	TRBJ2-3	few	TRBV10-1	-
TGTGCCATCAGTGAGCTTTCCGGGACTAGCGGGAATAAAGACTCCTACGAGCAGTACTTC	CAISELSGTSGNKDSYEQYF	TRBJ2-7	few	TRBV10-3	TRBD2
TGCAGTGCCGTAGGTGACAGTAGCAATCAGCCCCAGCATTTT	CSAVGDSSNQPQHF	TRBJ1-5	-	TRBV20-1	-
TGTGCCAGCAGCCGACAAAAGAAGTGGCAGGGGGCCCCCTATGGCTACACCTTC	CASSRQKKWQGAPYGYTF	TRBJ1-2	few	TRBV14	TRBD1
TGTGCCAGCAGCACCGCTTTGGGGACACTAGGGCAAGATACGCAGTATTTT	CASSTALGTLGQDTQYF	TRBJ2-3	-	TRBV5-5	-
TGTGCCAGCAGTTTTGCGGGCGGCAAACAGTACTTC	CASSFAGGKQYF	TRBJ2-5	-	TRBV12-3/TRBV12-4	-
TGTGCCAGCAGCTTGGACGGGACAGGTCACTACGAGCAGTACTTC	CASSLDGTGHYEQYF	TRBJ2-7	-	TRBV5-8	TRBD1
TGTGCCAGCAGCCAATGGACAGTGGGGATTCAAGAGACCCAGTACTTC	CASSQWTVGIQETQYF	TRBJ2-5	few	TRBV13	-
TGTGCCAGCAGCCACATGAAAAGCGTGGCCTACGAGCAGTACTTC	CASSHMKSVAYEQYF	TRBJ2-7	-	TRBV3-1	-
TGTGCCAGCTCCGGTAGTCGTGCTGGGGGAACTCGGAGAGATACGCAGTATTTT	CASSGSRAGGTRRDTQYF	TRBJ2-3	many	TRBV7-2	-
TGTGCCATCAGTGAGGCAGGAGAGACCCAGTACTTC	CAISEAGETQYF	TRBJ2-5	few	TRBV10-3	-
TGTGCCAGCAGGCCACTAGCGGGAGGGTACGAGCAGTACTTC	CASRPLAGGYEQYF	TRBJ2-7	few	TRBV6-2/TRBV6-3	TRBD2